The clone carrying this T cell receptor (beta chain) was seen only once. This CDR3 has 15 amino acids. Trimming cost V 0 bases and J 5 bases; bases outside gene matches: 4. Germline values: CDR1 SGHRS, CDR2 YFSETQ. The source of the sample is a study of blood T cell repertoires in COVID-19. Looking at the study overall: The origin of the acute and convalescent COVID-19 samples was the United States, Italy and Spain. PBMCs, B-cell-depleted T cells, or T cells provided the cDNA or gDNA that made up the material.

Original processing notes: Nucleated cell number was recorded as an estimate derived from reference gene primer amplification. Sequencing used immunoSEQ multiplex PCR; TCRdb keeps in-frame clones, though not all of them. The D gene and trimming were derived from the DNA, and the V and J assignments and clone size from that table. The sample lists some 45,000 clones, 70% to 80% seen once, with roughly 7.9% in the top ten. Material: peripheral blood. The receptor's source is a man aged 65-85 years with active or convalescent COVID-19. V and J are TRBV5-1 and TRBJ2-1, with 8 bases that match TRBD2. The chain's CDR3 is CASSLAPGGNNEQFF. CDR3 nucleotide sequence: TGCGCCAGCAGCTTGGCCCCGGGGGGGAACAATGAGCAGTTCTTC.